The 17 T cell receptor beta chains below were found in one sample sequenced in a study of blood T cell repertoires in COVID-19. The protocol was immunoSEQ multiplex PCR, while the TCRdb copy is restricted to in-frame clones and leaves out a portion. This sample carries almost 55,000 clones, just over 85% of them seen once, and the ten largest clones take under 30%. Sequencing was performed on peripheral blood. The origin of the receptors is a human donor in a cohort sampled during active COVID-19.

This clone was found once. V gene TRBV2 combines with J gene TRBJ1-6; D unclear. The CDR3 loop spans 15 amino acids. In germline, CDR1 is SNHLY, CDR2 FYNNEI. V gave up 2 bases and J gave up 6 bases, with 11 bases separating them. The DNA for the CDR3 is TGTGCCAGCAGTGAACCCCAGGTGACTAATTCACCCCTCCACTTT. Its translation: CASSEPQVTNSPLHF.

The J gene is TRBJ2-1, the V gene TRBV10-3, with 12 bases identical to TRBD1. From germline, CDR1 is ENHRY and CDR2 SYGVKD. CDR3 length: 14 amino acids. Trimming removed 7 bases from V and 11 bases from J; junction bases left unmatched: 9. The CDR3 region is CAIKDGTGGGQQFF. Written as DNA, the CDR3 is TGTGCCATCAAGGACGGGACAGGGGGCGGACAGCAGTTCTTC.

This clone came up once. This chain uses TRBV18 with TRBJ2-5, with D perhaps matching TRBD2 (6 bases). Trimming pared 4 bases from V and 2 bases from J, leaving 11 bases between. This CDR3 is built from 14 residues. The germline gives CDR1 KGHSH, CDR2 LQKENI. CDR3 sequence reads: CASSRGVGQETQYF. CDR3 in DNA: TGTGCCAGCTCACGCGGGGTAGGGCAAGAGACCCAGTACTTC.

CDR3 in amino acids: CASSYPSGGLDTQYF. CDR3 coding DNA: TGTGCCAGCAGTTACCCTAGCGGGGGGCTGGATACGCAGTATTTT. The gene calls are TRBV6-6 and TRBJ2-3, with TRBD2 matching 11 bases. CDR1 is MNHNY, CDR2 SVGAGI, per germline (reference sequence). V shed 2 bases, J shed 6 bases, and the junction held 4 bases outside the gene matches. This CDR3 spans 15 amino acids.

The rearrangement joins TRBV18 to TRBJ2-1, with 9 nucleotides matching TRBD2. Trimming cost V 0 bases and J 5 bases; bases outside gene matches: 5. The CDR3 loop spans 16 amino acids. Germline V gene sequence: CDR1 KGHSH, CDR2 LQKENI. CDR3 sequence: CASSPPVLAGNNEQFF. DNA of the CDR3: TGTGCCAGCTCACCACCAGTCCTAGCGGGGAACAATGAGCAGTTCTTC.

Written as DNA, the CDR3 is TGTGCCAGCAGTCCTGGGACTCCCGTCTCCGAGCAGTACTTC. Translation gives CASSPGTPVSEQYF. The chain combines TRBV28 with TRBJ2-7; TRBD2 might be the D (6 bases). The V and J ends lost 5 bases and 6 bases respectively, with 17 bases between them. The CDR3 sequence is 14 residues long. The germline gives CDR1 MDHEN, CDR2 SYDVKM.

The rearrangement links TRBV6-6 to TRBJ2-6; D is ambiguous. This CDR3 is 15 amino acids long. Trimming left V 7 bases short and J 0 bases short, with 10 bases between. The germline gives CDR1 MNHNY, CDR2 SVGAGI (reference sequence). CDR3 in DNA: TGTGCCAGCACCGGAGCGAGCTCTGGGGCCAACGTCCTGACTTTC. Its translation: CASTGASSGANVLTF.

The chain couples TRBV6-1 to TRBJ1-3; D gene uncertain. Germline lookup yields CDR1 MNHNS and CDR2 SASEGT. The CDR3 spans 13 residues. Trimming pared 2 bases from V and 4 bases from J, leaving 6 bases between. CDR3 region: CASSELFGNTIYF. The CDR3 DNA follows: TGTGCCAGCAGTGAACTATTCGGAAACACCATATATTTT.

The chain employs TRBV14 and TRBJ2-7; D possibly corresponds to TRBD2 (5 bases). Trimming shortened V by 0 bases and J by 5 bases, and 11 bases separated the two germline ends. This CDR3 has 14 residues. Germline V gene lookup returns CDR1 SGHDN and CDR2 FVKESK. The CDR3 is CASSQEWEYNEQYF. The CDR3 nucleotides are TGTGCCAGCAGCCAAGAGTGGGAGTACAACGAGCAGTACTTC.

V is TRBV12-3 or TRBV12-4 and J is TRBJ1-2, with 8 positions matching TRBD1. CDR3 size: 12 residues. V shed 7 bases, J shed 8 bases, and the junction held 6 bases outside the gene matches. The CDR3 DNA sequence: TGTGCCAGCATTGGGGCAGGGGGCGGCTACACCTTC. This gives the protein CASIGAGGGYTF.

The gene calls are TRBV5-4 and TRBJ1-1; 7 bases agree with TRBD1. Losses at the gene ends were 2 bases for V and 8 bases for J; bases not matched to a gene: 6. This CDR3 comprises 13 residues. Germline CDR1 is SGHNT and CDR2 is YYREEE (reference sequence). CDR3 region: CASSLVRDSEAFF. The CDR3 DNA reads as TGTGCCAGCAGCTTAGTACGGGACAGCGAAGCTTTCTTT. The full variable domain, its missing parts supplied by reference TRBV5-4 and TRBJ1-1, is ETGVTQSPTHLIKTRGQQVTLRCSSQSGHNTVSWYQQALGQGPQFIFQYYREEENGRGNFPPRFSGLQFPNYSSELNVNALELDDSALYLCASSLVRDSEAFFGQGTRLTVV.

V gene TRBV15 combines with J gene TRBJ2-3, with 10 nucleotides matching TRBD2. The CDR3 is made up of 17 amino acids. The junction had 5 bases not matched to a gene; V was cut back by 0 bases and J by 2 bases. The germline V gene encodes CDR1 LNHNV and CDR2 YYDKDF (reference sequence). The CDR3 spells CATSRDRTSGTTDTQYF. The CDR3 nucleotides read TGTGCCACCAGCAGAGATCGTACTAGCGGGACCACAGATACGCAGTATTTT. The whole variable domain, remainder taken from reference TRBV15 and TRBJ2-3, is DAMVIQNPRYQVTQFGKPVTLSCSQTLNHNVMYWYQQKSSQAPKLLFHYYDKDFNNEADTPDNFQSRRPNTSFCFLDIRSPGLGDTAMYLCATSRDRTSGTTDTQYFGPGTRLTVL.

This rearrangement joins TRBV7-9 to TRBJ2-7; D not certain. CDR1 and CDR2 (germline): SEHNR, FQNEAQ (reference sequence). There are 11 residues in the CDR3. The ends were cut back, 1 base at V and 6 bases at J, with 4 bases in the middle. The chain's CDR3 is CASSLVAEQYF. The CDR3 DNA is TGTGCCAGCAGCTTAGTAGCCGAGCAGTACTTC.

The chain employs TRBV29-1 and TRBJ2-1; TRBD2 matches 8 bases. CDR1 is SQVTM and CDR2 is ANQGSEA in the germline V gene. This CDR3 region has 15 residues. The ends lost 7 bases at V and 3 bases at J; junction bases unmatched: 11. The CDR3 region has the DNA TGCAGCGCCCACCGGGGGGGTAGTTACTACAATGAGCAGTTCTTC. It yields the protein CSAHRGGSYYNEQFF.

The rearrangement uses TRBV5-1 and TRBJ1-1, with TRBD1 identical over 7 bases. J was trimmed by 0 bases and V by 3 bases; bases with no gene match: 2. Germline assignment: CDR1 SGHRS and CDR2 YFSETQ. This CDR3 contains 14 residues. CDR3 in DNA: TGCGCCAGCAGCTGGGGACAGTTGAACACTGAAGCTTTCTTT. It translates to CASSWGQLNTEAFF. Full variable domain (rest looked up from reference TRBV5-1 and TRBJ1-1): KAGVTQTPRYLIKTRGQQVTLSCSPISGHRSVSWYQQTPGQGLQFLFEYFSETQRNKGNFPGRFSGRQFSNSRSEMNVSTLELGDSALYLCASSWGQLNTEAFFGQGTRLTVV.

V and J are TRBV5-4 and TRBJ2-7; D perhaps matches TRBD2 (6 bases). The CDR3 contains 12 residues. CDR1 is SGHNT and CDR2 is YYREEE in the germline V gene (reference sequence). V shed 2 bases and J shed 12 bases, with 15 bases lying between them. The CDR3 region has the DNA TGTGCCAGCAGCTTTGGGACCGTCGGGAGGTACTTC. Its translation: CASSFGTVGRYF.

The CDR3, as DNA: TGTGCCAGTAGTATAGATCGGGGGGGCACAGATACGCAGTATTTT. It codes for CASSIDRGGTDTQYF. V usage is TRBV19 and J usage is TRBJ2-3; TRBD2 agrees at 7 bases. Germline CDR1 reads LNHDA; CDR2 reads SQIVND (reference sequence). The CDR3 is 15 amino acids. Unmatched junction bases numbered 1, after V lost 0 bases and J lost 1 base.